Listed below are T cell receptor beta chains from one sample, sequenced in a study of cytomegalovirus exposure and HLA in healthy donors. Method: immunoSEQ multiplex PCR; TCRdb's copy keeps in-frame clones and lacks some. The table records approximately 100,000 clones, 74% of them present only once. Sequencing was done on a sample of PBMCs. The source is a man aged 50 to 60 in good health and CMV-seropositive. Both conserved end residues are part of each CDR3. D genes are given only for firm matches. Not every row has a clone size; where given, it reads once, few, many or a size class.

TGTGCCTGGAGCCTTGGGGCAGGGCCCTATGGCTACACCTTC CAWSLGAGPYGYTF - TRBJ1-2 TRBV30 -
TGCGCCAGCAGCTTAGGGCAGGGGGCGCGGGACTTCAACTCGGGGGAGCTGTTTTTT CASSLGQGARDFNSGELFF TRBD1 TRBJ2-2 TRBV5-1 few
TGTGCCGCGGGCGGCCAAGAGACCCAGTACTTC CAAGGQETQYF - TRBJ2-5 TRBV9 -
TGTGCCAGCCGTGGGCCCTACGAGCAGTACTTC CASRGPYEQYF - TRBJ2-7 TRBV27 -
TGTGCCAGCAGTCTGGGACAGGGACTCTACGAGCAGTACTTC CASSLGQGLYEQYF TRBD1 TRBJ2-7 TRBV27 -
TGTGCCAGCAGCTCAACCCAGGGGGCTGGCTACACCTTC CASSSTQGAGYTF TRBD1 TRBJ1-2 TRBV7-3 -
TGTGCCAGCAGCCGACACGGGAGGGATACGCAGTATTTT CASSRHGRDTQYF TRBD2 TRBJ2-3 TRBV14 -
TGTGCCAGCAGCTCCGGACAGGAGCAAGAGACCCAGTACTTC CASSSGQEQETQYF TRBD1 TRBJ2-5 TRBV5-5 -
TGTGCCAGCAGCCAGGGACAGGGGGCTGGGGAGACCCAGTACTTC CASSQGQGAGETQYF TRBD1 TRBJ2-5 TRBV5-4 -
TGTGCCAGTACCAAACAGGGCCCCCATCAGCCCCAGCATTTT CASTKQGPHQPQHF - TRBJ1-5 TRBV19 -
TGTGCCAGCAGTTTAGGTCTAGCGGGAGGGCCGGGCGATGAGCAGTTCTTC CASSLGLAGGPGDEQFF TRBD2 TRBJ2-1 TRBV27 -
TGTGCCAGCAGCGGGGCAGGGGAACCCCAAGAGACCCAGTACTTC CASSGAGEPQETQYF - TRBJ2-5 TRBV9 -
TGCAGCGTAATAGACAGGGGCTCCTACGAGCAGTACTTC CSVIDRGSYEQYF TRBD1 TRBJ2-7 TRBV29-1 -
TGTGCCAGCAGCTTCCAGGCGTCGGACACCGGGGAGCTGTTTTTT CASSFQASDTGELFF - TRBJ2-2 TRBV5-6 -
TGCGCCAGCAGCTTCGGAGATAGCGGGGGGCCACAAGAGACCCAGTACTTC CASSFGDSGGPQETQYF TRBD2 TRBJ2-5 TRBV5-1 -
TGTGCCATCAGTGAAATTCAGATTGCGAACACTGAAGCTTTCTTT CAISEIQIANTEAFF - TRBJ1-1 TRBV10-3 few
TGTGCCACCAGCAGAGACCGGAACACCATATATTTT CATSRDRNTIYF - TRBJ1-3 TRBV15 -
TGTGCCAGCACCGGAGCATGGGGCCTAGGGAACACCATATATTTT CASTGAWGLGNTIYF - TRBJ1-3 TRBV5-6 -
TGTGCCAGTCCAACTTCCGGGACAGGGGTGACCTTAGCCAAAAACATTCAGTACTTC CASPTSGTGVTLAKNIQYF TRBD1 TRBJ2-4 TRBV18 -
TGTGCCAGCAGCTTGGACAGGGGGGTTGAAGCTTTCTTT CASSLDRGVEAFF TRBD1 TRBJ1-1 TRBV7-2 -
TGCGCCAGCAGCCGTTCCCAGGGAAAGGACTATGGCTACACCTTC CASSRSQGKDYGYTF - TRBJ1-2 TRBV5-1 few
TGTGCCTGGAGTGGGACACCTGGGGTGGGCTACACCTTC CAWSGTPGVGYTF - TRBJ1-2 TRBV30 -
TGTGCCAGCAGCTTGGGGCGAGGAAGCACAGATACGCAGTATTTT CASSLGRGSTDTQYF - TRBJ2-3 TRBV5-4 -
TGTGCCAGCGGCTCCACCTACGAGCAGTACTTC CASGSTYEQYF - TRBJ2-7 TRBV27 -
TGCGCCAGCAGCCCGACCGTCGGACAAGGAAACACCATATATTTT CASSPTVGQGNTIYF - TRBJ1-3 TRBV5-1 -
TGTGCCCAGGGGGACAGGGGGCGGGAGCAGTACTTC CAQGDRGREQYF TRBD1 TRBJ2-7 TRBV6-1 -
TGTGCCAGCAGGAAACTAGCGGGGGGGAACTACGAGCAGTACTTC CASRKLAGGNYEQYF TRBD2 TRBJ2-7 TRBV2 -
TGTGCCACAGTCAGGGTAAGGGGGACCTACGAGCAGTACTTC CATVRVRGTYEQYF - TRBJ2-7 TRBV6-5 -
TGTGCCAGCAGCTTGGGGGGACTAGCGGGAGGTAGCTCCTACGAGCAGTACTTC CASSLGGLAGGSSYEQYF TRBD2 TRBJ2-7 TRBV5-4 -
TGCGCCAGCAGCCAAGATTGGGGGGACAGGGGAAGGAACACCATATATTTT CASSQDWGDRGRNTIYF TRBD1 TRBJ1-3 TRBV4-1 -
TGCAGCGTCCTGACGACTACCTCTGGAAACACCATATATTTT CSVLTTTSGNTIYF - TRBJ1-3 TRBV29-1 -
TGTGCCAGCAGCAGCCGGGGCACAGATACGCAGTATTTT CASSSRGTDTQYF - TRBJ2-3 TRBV11-3 -
TGCGCCGGGGTACAGGGGGTAAAATACGAGCAGTACTTC CAGVQGVKYEQYF TRBD1 TRBJ2-7 TRBV10-1 -